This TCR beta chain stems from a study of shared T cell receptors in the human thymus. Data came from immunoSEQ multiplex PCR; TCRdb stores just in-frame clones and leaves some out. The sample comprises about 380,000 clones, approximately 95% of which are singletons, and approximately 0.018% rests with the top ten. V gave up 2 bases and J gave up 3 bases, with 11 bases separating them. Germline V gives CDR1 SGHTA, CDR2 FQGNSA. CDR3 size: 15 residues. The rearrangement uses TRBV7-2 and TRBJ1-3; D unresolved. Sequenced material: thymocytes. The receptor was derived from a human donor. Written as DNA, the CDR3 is TGTGCCAGCAGCTTAAGGGAACCCATTGGAAACACCATATATTTT. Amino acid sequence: CASSLREPIGNTIYF.